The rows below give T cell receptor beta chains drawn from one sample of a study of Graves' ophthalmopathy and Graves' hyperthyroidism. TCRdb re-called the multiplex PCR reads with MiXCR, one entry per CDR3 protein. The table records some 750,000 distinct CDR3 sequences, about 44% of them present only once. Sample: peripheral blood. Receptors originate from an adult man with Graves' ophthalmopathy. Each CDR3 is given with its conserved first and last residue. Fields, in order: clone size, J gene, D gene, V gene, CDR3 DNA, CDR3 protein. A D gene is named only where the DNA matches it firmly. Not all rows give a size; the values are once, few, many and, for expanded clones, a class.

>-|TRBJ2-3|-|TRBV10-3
TGTGCCATCAGGGGGGGGACAAGAGAGGCAGATACGCAGTATTTT
CAIRGGTREADTQYF
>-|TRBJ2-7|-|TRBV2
TGTGCCAGCAGTGCTAGGGACTCCAGCTCCTACGAGCAGTACTTC
CASSARDSSSYEQYF
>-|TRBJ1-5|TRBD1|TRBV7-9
TGTGCCAGCAGCCCTAATGACAGGGCAGGGCAGCCCCAGCATTTT
CASSPNDRAGQPQHF
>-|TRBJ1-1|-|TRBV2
TGTGCCAGCAGTGATCGGGAGATGAACACTGAAGCTTTCTTT
CASSDREMNTEAFF
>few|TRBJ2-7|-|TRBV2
TGTGCCAGCAGTGATGCAGGGCGGAGCTCCTACGAGCAGTACTTC
CASSDAGRSSYEQYF
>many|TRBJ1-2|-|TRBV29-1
TGCAGCGTTGAAGAAGGGGGGACCTATGGCTACACCTTC
CSVEEGGTYGYTF
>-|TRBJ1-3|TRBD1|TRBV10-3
TGTGCCAGCAGAGAAAGCGGGACAGGTGGAAACACCATATATTTT
CASRESGTGGNTIYF
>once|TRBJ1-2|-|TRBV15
TGTGCCACCAGCAAGGGAGGGTCCTATGGCTACACCTTC
CATSKGGSYGYTF
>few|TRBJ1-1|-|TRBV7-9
TGTGCCAGCAGCCCACTCACAGCAGAAGCTTTCTTT
CASSPLTAEAFF
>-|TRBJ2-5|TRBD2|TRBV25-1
TGTGCCAGCAGTGGACGACTAGCGTCCCAAGAGACCCAGTACTTC
CASSGRLASQETQYF
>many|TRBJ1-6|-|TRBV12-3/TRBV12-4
TGTGCCAGCAGTCTAGACCAGAATTCACCCCTCCACTTT
CASSLDQNSPLHF